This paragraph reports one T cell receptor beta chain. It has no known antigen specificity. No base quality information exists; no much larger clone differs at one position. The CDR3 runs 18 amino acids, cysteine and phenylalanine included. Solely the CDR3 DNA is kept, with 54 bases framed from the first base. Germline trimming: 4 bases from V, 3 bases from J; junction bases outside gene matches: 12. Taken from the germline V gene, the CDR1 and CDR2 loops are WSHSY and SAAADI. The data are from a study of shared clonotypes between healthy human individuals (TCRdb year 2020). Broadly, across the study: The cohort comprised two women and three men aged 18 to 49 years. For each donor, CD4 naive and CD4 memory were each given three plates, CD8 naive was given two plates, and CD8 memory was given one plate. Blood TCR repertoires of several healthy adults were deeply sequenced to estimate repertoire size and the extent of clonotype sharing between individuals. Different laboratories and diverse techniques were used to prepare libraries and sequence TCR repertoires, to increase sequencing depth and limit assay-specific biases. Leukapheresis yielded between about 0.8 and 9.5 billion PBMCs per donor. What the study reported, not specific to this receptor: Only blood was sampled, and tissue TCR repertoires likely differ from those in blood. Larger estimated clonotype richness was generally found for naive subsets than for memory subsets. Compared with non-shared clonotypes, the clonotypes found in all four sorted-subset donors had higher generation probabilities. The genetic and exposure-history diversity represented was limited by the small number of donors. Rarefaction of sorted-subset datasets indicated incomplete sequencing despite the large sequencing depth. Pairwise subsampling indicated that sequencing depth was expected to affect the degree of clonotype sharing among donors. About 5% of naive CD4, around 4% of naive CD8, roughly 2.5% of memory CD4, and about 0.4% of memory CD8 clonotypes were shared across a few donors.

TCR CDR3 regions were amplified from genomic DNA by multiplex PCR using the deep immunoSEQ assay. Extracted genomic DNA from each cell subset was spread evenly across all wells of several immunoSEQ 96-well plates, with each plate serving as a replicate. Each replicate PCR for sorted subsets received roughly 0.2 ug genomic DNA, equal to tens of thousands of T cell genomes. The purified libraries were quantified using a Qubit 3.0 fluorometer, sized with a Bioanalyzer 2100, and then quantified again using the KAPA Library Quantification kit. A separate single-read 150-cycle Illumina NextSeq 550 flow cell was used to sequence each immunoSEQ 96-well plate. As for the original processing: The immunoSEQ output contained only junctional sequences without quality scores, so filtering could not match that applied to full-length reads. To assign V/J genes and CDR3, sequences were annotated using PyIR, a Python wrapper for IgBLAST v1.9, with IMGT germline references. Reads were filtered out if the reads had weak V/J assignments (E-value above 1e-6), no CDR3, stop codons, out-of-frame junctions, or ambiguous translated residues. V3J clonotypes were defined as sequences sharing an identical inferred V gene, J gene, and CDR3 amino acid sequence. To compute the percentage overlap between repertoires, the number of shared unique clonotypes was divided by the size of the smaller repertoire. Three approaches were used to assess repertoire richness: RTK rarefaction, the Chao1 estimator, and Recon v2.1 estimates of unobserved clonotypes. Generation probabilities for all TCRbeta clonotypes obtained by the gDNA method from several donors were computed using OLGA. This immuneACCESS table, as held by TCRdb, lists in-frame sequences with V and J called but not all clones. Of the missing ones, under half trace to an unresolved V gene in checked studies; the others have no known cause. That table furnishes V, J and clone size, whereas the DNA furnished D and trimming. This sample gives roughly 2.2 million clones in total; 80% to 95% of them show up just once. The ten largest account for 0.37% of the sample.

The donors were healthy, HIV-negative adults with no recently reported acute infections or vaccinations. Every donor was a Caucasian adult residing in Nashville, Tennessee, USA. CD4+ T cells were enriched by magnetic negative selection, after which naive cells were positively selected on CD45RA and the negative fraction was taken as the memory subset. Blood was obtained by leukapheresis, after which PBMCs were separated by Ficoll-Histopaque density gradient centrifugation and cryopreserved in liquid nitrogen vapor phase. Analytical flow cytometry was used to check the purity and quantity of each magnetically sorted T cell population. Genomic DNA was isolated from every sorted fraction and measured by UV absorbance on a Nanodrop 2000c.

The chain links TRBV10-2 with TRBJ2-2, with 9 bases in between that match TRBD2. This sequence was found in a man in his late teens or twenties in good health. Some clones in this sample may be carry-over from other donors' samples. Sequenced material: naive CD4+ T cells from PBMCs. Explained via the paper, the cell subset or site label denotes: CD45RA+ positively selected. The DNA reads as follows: TGCGCCAGCAGTGCTATAGCGGGAGAGTTCCTTGACACCGGGGAGCTGTTTTTT. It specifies CASSAIAGEFLDTGELFF.